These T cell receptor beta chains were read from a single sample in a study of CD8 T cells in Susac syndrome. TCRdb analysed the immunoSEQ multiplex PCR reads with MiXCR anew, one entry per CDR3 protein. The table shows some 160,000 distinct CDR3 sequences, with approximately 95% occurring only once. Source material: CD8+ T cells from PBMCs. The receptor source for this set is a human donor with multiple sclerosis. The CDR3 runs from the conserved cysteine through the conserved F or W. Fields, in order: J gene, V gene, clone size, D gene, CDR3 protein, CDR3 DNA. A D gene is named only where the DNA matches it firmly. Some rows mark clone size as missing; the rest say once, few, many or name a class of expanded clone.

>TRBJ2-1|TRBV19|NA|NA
CASSINPASEYYNEQFF
TGTGCCAGTAGTATAAACCCTGCTAGCGAATACTACAATGAGCAGTTCTTC
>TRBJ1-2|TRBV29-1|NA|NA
CSVEDGGYGYTF
TGCAGCGTTGAGGACGGTGGCTATGGCTACACCTTC
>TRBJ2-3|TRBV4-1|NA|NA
CASSQGGAPTDTQYF
TGCGCCAGCAGCCAGGGGGGGGCGCCTACAGATACGCAGTATTTT
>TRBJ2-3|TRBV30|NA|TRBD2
CAWSYGGSTDTQYF
TGTGCCTGGAGTTACGGCGGGAGTACAGATACGCAGTATTTT
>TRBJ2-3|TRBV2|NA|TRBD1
CARPGQGTDTQYF
TGTGCCAGACCGGGACAGGGCACAGATACGCAGTATTTT
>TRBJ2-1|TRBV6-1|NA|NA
CASKDGAGGFYEQFF
TGTGCCAGCAAGGATGGGGCTGGGGGCTTCTATGAGCAGTTCTTC
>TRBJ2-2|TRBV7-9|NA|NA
CASVRESGELFF
TGTGCCAGCGTAAGGGAATCCGGGGAGCTGTTTTTT
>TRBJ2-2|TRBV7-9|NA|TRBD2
CASRGLAGGTTGELFF
TGTGCCAGCAGAGGACTAGCGGGGGGCACAACCGGGGAGCTGTTTTTT
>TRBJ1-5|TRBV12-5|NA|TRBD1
CASGSDRAQPQHF
TGTGCTAGTGGTTCGGACAGGGCTCAGCCCCAGCATTTT
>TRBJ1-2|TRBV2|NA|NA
CASSEALLPLYGYTF
TGTGCCAGCAGTGAAGCGCTTCTCCCGCTCTATGGCTACACCTTC
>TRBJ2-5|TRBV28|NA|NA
CASSFGGLTETQYF
TGTGCCAGCAGCTTCGGTGGGCTGACGGAGACCCAGTACTTC
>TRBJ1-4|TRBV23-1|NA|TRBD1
CASTLLRGQTNEKLFF
TGCGCCAGCACCCTACTCCGGGGACAGACTAATGAAAAACTGTTTTTT
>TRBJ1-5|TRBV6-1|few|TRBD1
CASSSQGNQPQHF
TGTGCCAGCAGCTCACAGGGGAATCAGCCCCAGCATTTT
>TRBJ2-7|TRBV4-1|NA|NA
CASSQEPRRYEQYF
TGCGCCAGCAGCCAAGAACCTCGAAGGTACGAGCAGTACTTC
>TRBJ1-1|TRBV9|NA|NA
CASPHGRGSEAFF
TGTGCCAGCCCCCACGGCAGGGGATCTGAAGCTTTCTTT
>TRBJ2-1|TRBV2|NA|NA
CASWSSGRERVNEQFF
TGTGCCAGCTGGAGCTCCGGCAGGGAGAGGGTCAATGAGCAGTTCTTC
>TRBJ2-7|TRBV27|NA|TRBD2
CASSLRIGTITYEQYF
TGTGCCAGCAGTTTACGCATAGGGACTATCACGTACGAGCAGTACTTC
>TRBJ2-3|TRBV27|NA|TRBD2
CASSSGLAGGITDTQYF
TGTGCCAGCAGTTCAGGACTAGCGGGAGGAATCACAGATACGCAGTATTTT
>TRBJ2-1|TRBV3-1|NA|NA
CASSLTGVGVNEQFF
TGTGCCAGCAGCCTCACGGGGGTGGGAGTCAATGAGCAGTTCTTC
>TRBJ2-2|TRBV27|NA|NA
CATRGAGGELFF
TGTGCCACGAGGGGGGCCGGCGGGGAGCTGTTTTTT
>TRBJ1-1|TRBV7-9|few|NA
CASSLAGGGNTEAFF
TGTGCCAGCAGCTTAGCTGGTGGGGGAAACACTGAAGCTTTCTTT
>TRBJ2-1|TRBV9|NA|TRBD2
CASSGTSGEQFF
TGTGCCAGCAGCGGTACTAGCGGAGAGCAGTTCTTC
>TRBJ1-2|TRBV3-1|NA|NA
CASSQVRPGSGGGYTF
TGTGCCAGCAGCCAAGTTCGCCCCGGGTCTGGCGGTGGCTACACCTTC
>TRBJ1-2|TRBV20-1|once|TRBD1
CSASKGQDVYGYTF
TGCAGTGCTAGTAAGGGACAGGACGTCTATGGCTACACCTTC
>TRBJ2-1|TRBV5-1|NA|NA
CASSLVGPYNEQFF
TGCGCCAGCAGCTTGGTTGGGCCCTACAATGAGCAGTTCTTC
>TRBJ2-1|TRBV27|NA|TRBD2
CASRRGGRNEQFF
TGTGCCAGCAGGCGGGGGGGCCGGAATGAGCAGTTCTTC
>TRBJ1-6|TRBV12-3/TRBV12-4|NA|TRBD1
CASSIAGGDSPLHF
TGTGCCAGCAGTATCGCAGGGGGCGATTCACCCCTCCACTTT
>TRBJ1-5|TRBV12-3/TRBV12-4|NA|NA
CASSLGAGSSQPQHF
TGTGCCAGCAGTTTAGGCGCAGGGTCCAGTCAGCCCCAGCATTTT
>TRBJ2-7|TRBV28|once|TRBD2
CASRPWTSGTYEQYF
TGTGCCAGCAGACCTTGGACTAGCGGGACCTACGAGCAGTACTTC
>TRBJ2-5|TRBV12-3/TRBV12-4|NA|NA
CASRGLEETQYF
TGTGCCAGCAGGGGACTTGAAGAGACCCAGTACTTC
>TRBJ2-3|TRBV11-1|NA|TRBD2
CASSFGAGGGTDTQYF
TGTGCCAGCAGCTTCGGGGCGGGAGGAGGAACAGATACGCAGTATTTT
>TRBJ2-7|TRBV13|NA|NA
CASSYEHQEQYF
TGTGCCAGCAGCTACGAGCATCAAGAGCAGTACTTC
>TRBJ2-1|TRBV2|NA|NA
CATRKADSPIDEQFF
TGTGCCACCCGTAAGGCGGATAGCCCTATTGATGAGCAGTTCTTC
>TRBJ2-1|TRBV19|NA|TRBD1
CAILPGQGFSEQFF
TGTGCCATACTTCCGGGACAGGGGTTCAGTGAGCAGTTCTTC
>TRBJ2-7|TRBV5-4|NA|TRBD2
CASSLASLAGGPGEQYF
TGTGCCAGCAGCTTGGCCTCATTGGCGGGGGGGCCGGGCGAGCAGTACTTC
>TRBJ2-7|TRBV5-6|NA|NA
CASSFRVLGYEQYF
TGTGCCAGCAGCTTCCGAGTGTTAGGCTACGAGCAGTACTTC
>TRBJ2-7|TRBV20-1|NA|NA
CSARNPGEKDEQYF
TGCAGTGCCCGAAACCCGGGAGAAAAGGACGAGCAGTACTTC
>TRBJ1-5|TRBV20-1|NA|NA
CSAPGRFNQPQHF
TGCAGTGCCCCGGGACGGTTCAATCAGCCCCAGCATTTT
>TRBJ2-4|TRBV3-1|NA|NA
CASSQGNREYGIQYF
TGTGCCAGCAGCCAAGGTAATCGGGAGTACGGCATTCAGTACTTC
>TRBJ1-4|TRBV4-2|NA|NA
CASQRAGEVNEKLFF
TGTGCCAGCCAGAGGGCGGGAGAAGTTAATGAAAAACTGTTTTTT
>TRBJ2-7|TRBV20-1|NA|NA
CSARGRQGIYEQYF
TGCAGTGCTAGAGGGCGCCAGGGGATCTACGAGCAGTACTTC
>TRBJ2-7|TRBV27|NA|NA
CASSLSIRTVYEQYF
TGTGCCAGCAGTTTATCGATTCGGACGGTCTATGAGCAGTACTTC
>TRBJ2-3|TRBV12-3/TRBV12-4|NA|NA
CASSSPPDTQYF
TGTGCCAGCAGTTCCCCCCCAGATACGCAGTATTTT
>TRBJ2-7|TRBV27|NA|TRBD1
CASSLYGTVGLPYEQYF
TGTGCCAGCAGTTTATATGGGACAGTCGGCCTCCCCTACGAGCAGTACTTC
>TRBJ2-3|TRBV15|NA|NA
CATQPDTQYF
TGTGCCACCCAGCCAGATACGCAGTATTTT
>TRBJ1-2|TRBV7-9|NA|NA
CASSLGGGPNYGYTF
TGTGCCAGCAGCTTAGGAGGGGGGCCTAACTATGGCTACACCTTC
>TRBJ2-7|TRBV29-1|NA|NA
CSASVGGSYEQYF
TGCAGCGCCTCAGTCGGCGGGTCCTACGAGCAGTACTTC
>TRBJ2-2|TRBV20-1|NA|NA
CSAKQAFRDTGELFF
TGCAGTGCCAAACAGGCGTTCCGGGACACCGGGGAGCTGTTTTTT
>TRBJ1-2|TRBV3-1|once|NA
CASSQSLFAGDYGYTF
TGTGCCAGCAGTCAATCGTTATTCGCAGGCGACTATGGCTACACCTTC
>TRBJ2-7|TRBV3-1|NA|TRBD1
CASSLLGQGRGEQYF
TGTGCCAGCAGCCTTCTGGGACAGGGGCGTGGGGAGCAGTACTTC
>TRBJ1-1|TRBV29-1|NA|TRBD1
CSVAGTGGLGTEAFF
TGCAGCGTTGCCGGGACAGGGGGCTTGGGCACTGAAGCTTTCTTT
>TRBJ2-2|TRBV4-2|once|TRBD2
CASSQKTSGVTGELFF
TGTGCCAGCAGCCAAAAGACTAGCGGGGTCACCGGGGAGCTGTTTTTT
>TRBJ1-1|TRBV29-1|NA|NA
CSVADTGNTEAFF
TGCAGCGTTGCCGATACAGGGAACACTGAAGCTTTCTTT
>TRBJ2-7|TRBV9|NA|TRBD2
CASSGGLAGTYEQYF
TGTGCCAGCAGCGGAGGACTAGCGGGGACCTACGAGCAGTACTTC
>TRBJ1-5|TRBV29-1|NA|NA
CSVGNQDQPQHF
TGCAGCGTTGGGAACCAGGATCAGCCCCAGCATTTT
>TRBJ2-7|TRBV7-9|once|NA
CASSASVSSYEQYF
TGTGCCAGCAGCGCTAGCGTAAGCTCCTACGAGCAGTACTTC
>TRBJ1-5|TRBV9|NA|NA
CASSSNQQGMGQPQHF
TGTGCCAGCAGCTCCAACCAACAGGGAATGGGTCAGCCCCAGCATTTT